These 5 T cell receptor beta chains were sequenced from one sample in a study of sequential checkpoint blockade in melanoma. The sample's treatment: randomized to nivolumab then ipilimumab (arm A) or the reverse (arm B). Clones were sequenced by immunoSEQ multiplex PCR, and TCRdb holds only the in-frame ones, with some missing. The table includes some 15,000 clones, approximately 74% detected once. Material: CD8+ T cells sorted from blood (inferred from file names), obtained from a patient given nivolumab and ipilimumab in sequence. The receptors derive from a human donor with melanoma.

The chain combines TRBV6-5 with TRBJ1-4; D is unresolved. CDR3 length equals 14 residues. V was clipped by 5 bases and J by 0 bases, with 7 bases between them. Germline CDR1 is MNHEY and CDR2 is SVGAGI. Here the CDR3 reads CASSLEATNEKLFF. The CDR3, as DNA: TGTGCCAGCAGTCTAGAAGCAACTAATGAAAAACTGTTTTTT.

Here the CDR3 DNA reads TGTGCCAGCACCGGGGACAGGGTTGGCGGGGAGCTGTTTTTT. It specifies CASTGDRVGGELFF. This chain connects TRBV5-6 to TRBJ2-2, with TRBD1 identical over 9 bases. The CDR3 runs to 14 residues. V trimming: 6 bases; J trimming: 7 bases; junction bases outside the gene matches: 7. Germline loops: CDR1 SGHDT, CDR2 YYEEEE.

The CDR3 spells CASSEQGTNTEAFF. CDR3 nucleotide sequence: TGCGCCAGCAGCGAACAGGGTACGAACACTGAAGCTTTCTTT. This chain connects TRBV4-3 to TRBJ1-1, with a tentative D call TRBD1 (6 bases). The CDR3 runs to 14 residues. Germline lookup yields CDR1 LGHNA and CDR2 YSLEER. V was clipped by 5 bases and J by 1 base, with 11 bases between them.

This rearrangement joins TRBV29-1 to TRBJ2-2, with D perhaps TRBD2 (7 bases). Germline V gives CDR1 SQVTM, CDR2 ANQGSEA. This CDR3 region has 15 residues. Trimming cost V 5 bases and J 3 bases, with 16 bases left between them. CDR3 sequence (DNA): TGCAGCGTTCATCGGGGGGCGCCGTACACCGGGGAGCTGTTTTTT. Amino acids: CSVHRGAPYTGELFF.

This clone is a singleton in its sample. The V call is TRBV5-1, the J call TRBJ2-1; possibly TRBD1 for D (6 bases). The V and J ends lost 1 base and 8 bases respectively, with 10 bases between them. Germline V gene sequence: CDR1 SGHRS, CDR2 YFSETQ. The CDR3 sequence is 13 residues long. The CDR3 DNA reads as TGCGCCAGCAGCTTGACAGGGTCGGATGAGCAGTTCTTC. Its translation is CASSLTGSDEQFF.